These 27 T cell receptor beta chains were sequenced from one sample in a study of CD8 T cells in ankylosing spondylitis. TCRdb redid the calling of the 5' RACE reads with MiXCR, one entry per CDR3 protein. Of 250,000 to 400,000 distinct CDR3 sequences in the sample, roughly 10% were seen once. Source material: blood, either unsorted or a sorted T cell fraction (not recorded which). These receptors all stem from a female donor with ankylosing spondylitis or in good health (not recorded which).

This clonotype was recorded many times. For the CDR3, the DNA is TGTGCCACCAGCAGAGATTCGGTCTTAGAGAAGCATTTT. Translation: CATSRDSVLEKHF. V and J are TRBV15 and TRBJ1-5; D gene uncertain. Germline V CDR1 and CDR2: LNHNV, YYDKDF (reference sequence). The CDR3 consists of 13 residues. Trimming took 0 bases from V and 14 from J, leaving 14 bases between them.

J is TRBJ2-1 and V is TRBV12-3 or TRBV12-4; D is undetermined. Trimming pared 2 bases from V and 8 bases from J, leaving 16 bases between. The CDR3 runs 15 residues. CDR3 DNA: TGTGCCAGCAGTTTATGGGGAAGAGCTGCCGATGAGCAGTTCTTC. This codes for CASSLWGRAADEQFF.

With regard to this clonotype: Being one base from a much bigger clone, this may be a read error. V is TRBV5-5 and J is TRBJ2-7, with TRBD1 identical over 9 bases. The trim removed 3 bases at V and 2 bases at J, leaving 15 bases unmatched. This CDR3 contains 18 residues. Germline loops: CDR1 SGHKS, CDR2 YYEKEE (reference sequence). The CDR3 here is CASSSLGQGKVFTYEQYF. The CDR3 DNA follows: TGTGCCAGCAGCTCTCTGGGACAGGGTAAAGTTTTCACCTACGAGCAGTACTTC.

There are a few counts of this clonotype. The chain joins TRBV4-1 to TRBJ1-2, with D unclear. Germline assignment: CDR1 MGHRA and CDR2 YSYEKL. Between the trimmed V and J ends, which lost 2 bases and 4 bases, there was a span of 17 bases. The CDR3 sequence is 16 residues long. CDR3 sequence (DNA): TGCGCCAGCAGCCAAATGGGGTGGGAGGACGGCTATGGCTACACCTTC. It yields the protein CASSQMGWEDGYGYTF.

The table lists this clonotype with many counts. V is TRBV7-9 and J is TRBJ2-2; TRBD1 might be the D (5 bases). V lost 1 base to trimming and J lost 7 bases, with 10 bases between them. This CDR3 region has 14 residues. Germline CDR1 is SEHNR and CDR2 is FQNEAQ (reference sequence). CDR3 coding DNA: TGTGCCAGCAGCTTAGACCAGGGTGGCGGGGAGCTGTTTTTT. It is translated as CASSLDQGGGELFF. Full variable domain (missing parts from reference TRBV7-9 and TRBJ2-2): DTGVSQNPRHKITKRGQNVTFRCDPISEHNRLYWYRQTLGQGPEFLTYFQNEAQLEKSRLLSDRFSAERPKGSFSTLEIQRTEQGDSAMYLCASSLDQGGGELFFGEGSRLTVL.

This clonotype was seen many times. The chain recombines TRBV5-1 with TRBJ2-7, with D possibly being TRBD1 (6 bases). Germline CDR1 and CDR2: SGHRS and YFSETQ. V was trimmed by 6 bases and J by 2 bases, leaving 15 bases between them. This CDR3 contains 14 residues. For the CDR3, the DNA is TGCGCCAGCACCCGGACAGCTGCTACCTACGAGCAGTACTTC. Encoded protein: CASTRTAATYEQYF.

In this sample, this clonotype turned up a few times. The rearrangement links TRBV11-2 to TRBJ2-3; the match to TRBD2 covers 7 bases. The junction had 12 bases not matched to a gene; V was cut back by 4 bases and J by 2 bases. The CDR3 spans 17 residues. From germline, CDR1 is SGHAT and CDR2 FQNNGV. The CDR3 here is CASSWRSLAAYTDTQYF. In nucleotides, the CDR3 is TGTGCCAGCAGCTGGAGATCCCTAGCGGCTTACACAGATACGCAGTATTTT.

The chain is built from TRBV29-1 and TRBJ1-5; the D gene is possibly TRBD1 (5 bases). In germline, CDR1 is SQVTM, CDR2 ANQGSEA. The CDR3 spans 13 residues. The germline V and J ends were trimmed by 4 bases and 8 bases, with 15 bases remaining between them. CDR3 in amino acids: CSVAQITGEPQHF. In DNA form, the CDR3 reads TGCAGCGTTGCCCAAATTACAGGCGAGCCCCAGCATTTT.

This clonotype appeared a few times. The rearrangement links TRBV5-1 to TRBJ2-5; D is tentatively TRBD1 or TRBD2 (5 bases each). The CDR3 spans 16 residues. V lost 2 bases and J 1 base, leaving 15 bases between the germline ends. Germline V gives CDR1 SGHRS, CDR2 YFSETQ. CDR3 coding DNA: TGCGCCAGCAGCTTAACCATGGGGGTCCTCCAAGAGACCCAGTACTTC. This translates into CASSLTMGVLQETQYF. Full variable domain (remainder filled in from reference TRBV5-1 and TRBJ2-5): KAGVTQTPRYLIKTRGQQVTLSCSPISGHRSVSWYQQTPGQGLQFLFEYFSETQRNKGNFPGRFSGRQFSNSRSEMNVSTLELGDSALYLCASSLTMGVLQETQYFGPGTRLLVL.

This clonotype was counted many times. The chain links TRBV20-1 to TRBJ2-2; D is uncertain. V gave up 7 bases and J gave up 4 bases, with 13 bases separating them. Germline CDR1 and CDR2: DFQATT and SNEGSKA (reference sequence). The length of the CDR3 is 13 residues. The CDR3: CSVLPLSTGELFF. In DNA, the CDR3 is TGCAGTGTCCTGCCCCTCAGCACCGGGGAGCTGTTTTTT.

A few counts support this clonotype. This chain uses TRBV18 with TRBJ2-5, with 9 nucleotides matching TRBD1. The germline V gene has CDR1 KGHSH and CDR2 LQKENI. V lost 4 bases to trimming and J lost 5 bases; unmatched junction nucleotides: 8. This CDR3 comprises 15 residues. The CDR3 DNA is TGTGCCAGCTCACGCCCAACAGGGGGCGGTGAGACCCAGTACTTC. Its protein is CASSRPTGGGETQYF.

This clonotype was detected a few times. The rearrangement links TRBV5-6 to TRBJ2-1, with D perhaps being TRBD1 or TRBD2 (5 bases each). CDR3 length: 16 amino acids. The germline V gene encodes CDR1 SGHDT and CDR2 YYEEEE. Trimming removed 4 bases from V and 1 base from J, with 15 bases in between. The CDR3 DNA sequence: TGTGCCAGCAGCCGAGGGGAGTTTCCTTCCTACAATGAGCAGTTCTTC. Its protein is CASSRGEFPSYNEQFF.

Ten or more counts support this clonotype. The CDR3 DNA reads TGCAGTGCTAGAGGGGAACTAGCGGGTTACAATGAGCAGTTCTTC. This encodes CSARGELAGYNEQFF. This rearrangement joins TRBV20-1 to TRBJ2-1, with 9 bases lining up with TRBD2. The V gene's germline CDR1 is DFQATT and CDR2 SNEGSKA (reference sequence). The CDR3 length is 15 residues. V was clipped by 1 base and J by 4 bases; unmatched bases: 5.

This clonotype was seen repeatedly, ten times or more. V and J are TRBV7-8 and TRBJ2-2, with 7 bases lining up with TRBD1. The CDR3 is made up of 17 amino acids. V dropped 5 bases and J dropped 1; count of bases not matched to a gene: 10. Per the germline V gene, CDR1 is SGHVS and CDR2 is FQNEAQ. As DNA, the CDR3 is TGTGCCAGCAGCCCAGGAGCCGGGACAGAGAACACCGGGGAGCTGTTTTTT. Translation: CASSPGAGTENTGELFF.

This clonotype was seen many times. The rearrangement links TRBV27 to TRBJ2-1, with 9 bases lining up with TRBD2. The V gene's germline CDR1 is MNHEY and CDR2 SMNVEV (reference sequence). The V and J ends lost 5 bases and 3 bases, in that order; junction bases with no gene match: 8. The CDR3 length is 16 residues. The CDR3 sequence: CASSLSAGGGYNEQFF. The DNA for the CDR3 is TGTGCCAGCAGTCTGTCAGCGGGAGGAGGCTACAATGAGCAGTTCTTC.

This clonotype has at least ten counts. CDR3 bases: TGCGCCAGCAGCCTCGGACATATCTCCTACGAGCAGTACTTC. This translates into CASSLGHISYEQYF. This chain links TRBV5-1 with TRBJ2-7; weak D call: TRBD1 (5 bases). Trimming shortened V by 4 bases and J by 0 bases, and 11 bases separated the two germline ends. This CDR3 has 14 amino acids. Germline CDR1 and CDR2: SGHRS and YFSETQ.

This clonotype was seen repeatedly, ten times or more. This chain links TRBV20-1 with TRBJ1-1; no clear D gene. The germline gives CDR1 DFQATT, CDR2 SNEGSKA (reference sequence). The CDR3 runs 14 residues. Trimming took off 2 bases at V and 0 bases at J, with 10 bases between the two ends. The CDR3 DNA reads as TGCAGTGCTAGACGACCCCCTATGAACACTGAAGCTTTCTTT. Its protein is CSARRPPMNTEAFF.

The chain carries TRBV28 and TRBJ1-2; no definite D call. With 1 base removed from V and 6 bases from J, the gap between germline ends came to 12 bases. The CDR3 extends over 14 amino acids. Germline V gives CDR1 MDHEN, CDR2 SYDVKM. The CDR3 region has the DNA TGTGCCAGCAGTTTATCGGTTCGAGGCGATGGCTACACCTTC. Translation gives CASSLSVRGDGYTF.

This clonotype was detected ten times or more. The rearrangement links TRBV10-2 to TRBJ2-7; the D gene is possibly TRBD1 (6 bases). CDR1 is WSHSY and CDR2 is SAAADI in the germline V gene. The CDR3 is 13 residues long. V was clipped by 6 bases and J by 1 base, with 10 bases between them. CDR3 sequence reads: CASSGTQSYEQYF. CDR3 bases: TGCGCCAGCAGCGGGACACAATCCTACGAGCAGTACTTC.

This clonotype showed up just a few times. This chain joins TRBV7-6 and TRBJ1-1; D is unclear. Germline V gene lookup returns CDR1 SGHVS and CDR2 FNYEAQ. There are 15 residues in the CDR3. Between the trimmed V and J ends, which lost 3 bases and 1 base, there was a span of 12 bases. CDR3 nucleotides: TGTGCCAGCAGCTTGGCAAATGCGGGGAACACTGAAGCTTTCTTT. Amino acids: CASSLANAGNTEAFF.

This chain connects TRBV29-1 to TRBJ1-1, with D tentatively TRBD1 (5 bases). This CDR3 contains 8 residues. Per the germline V gene, CDR1 is SQVTM and CDR2 is ANQGSEA. This CDR3 reads CSGAEAFF. CDR3 nucleotide sequence: TGCAGTGGGGCCGAAGCTTTCTTT.

This clonotype was seen ten or more times. Here the CDR3 reads CSARGIDRGGNEQYF. The CDR3 nucleotides read TGCAGTGCTAGAGGTATTGACAGGGGAGGCAACGAGCAGTACTTC. The V and J genes are TRBV20-1 and TRBJ2-7; 8 nucleotides align to TRBD1. V dropped 1 base and J dropped 5; count of bases not matched to a gene: 10. The germline gives CDR1 DFQATT, CDR2 SNEGSKA (reference sequence). This CDR3 is 15 amino acids long.

This clonotype was counted between two and nine times. This sequence joins TRBV15 and TRBJ1-3; no reliable D call. Deletions cut 1 base from V and 0 bases from J, with 10 bases between. CDR3 length: 16 residues. CDR1 is LNHNV and CDR2 is YYDKDF in the germline V gene (reference sequence). CDR3 protein: CATSRVGAASGNTIYF. As DNA, the CDR3 is TGTGCCACCAGCAGAGTAGGAGCGGCCTCTGGAAACACCATATATTTT.

This clonotype occurred many times. V gene TRBV12-3 or TRBV12-4 combines with J gene TRBJ1-5, with D hard to call. The germline V and J ends were trimmed by 6 bases and 4 bases, with 10 bases remaining between them. The CDR3 extends over 13 amino acids. The CDR3 region has the DNA TGTGCCAGCAGCCCGACGGAGAATCAGCCCCAGCATTTT. It codes for CASSPTENQPQHF.

This chain links TRBV7-9 with TRBJ2-5; D is unresolved. Germline CDR1 and CDR2: SEHNR and FQNEAQ (reference sequence). The CDR3 contains 14 residues. Trimming left V 3 bases short and J 5 bases short, with 13 bases between. CDR3 nucleotides: TGTGCCAGCAGCTTGGTAGGAGCTGTGGAGACCCAGTACTTC. This encodes CASSLVGAVETQYF.

This clonotype was recorded a few times. V gene TRBV5-1 combines with J gene TRBJ2-1, with TRBD2 identical over 10 bases. CDR1 and CDR2 (germline): SGHRS, YFSETQ. The CDR3 sequence is 15 residues long. J lost 11 bases, V lost 0 bases, and 8 bases had no gene match. CDR3 nucleotide sequence: TGCGCCAGCAGCTTGGATCCAGCGGGAGGGCCTAAGCAGTTCTTC. Translated: CASSLDPAGGPKQFF.

The chain recombines TRBV7-6 with TRBJ1-1; D uncertain. With 2 bases removed from V and 4 bases from J, the gap between germline ends came to 11 bases. The CDR3 runs to 14 residues. CDR1 and CDR2 (germline): SGHVS, FNYEAQ. The CDR3 bases are TGTGCCAGCAGCTTAAAGGAGGTCGGCACTGAAGCTTTCTTT. Residues: CASSLKEVGTEAFF. The whole variable domain, filled in from reference TRBV7-6 and TRBJ1-1, reads GAGVSQSPRYKVTKRGQDVALRCDPISGHVSLYWYRQALGQGPEFLTYFNYEAQQDKSGLPNDRFSAERPEGSISTLTIQRTEQRDSAMYRCASSLKEVGTEAFFGQGTRLTVV.